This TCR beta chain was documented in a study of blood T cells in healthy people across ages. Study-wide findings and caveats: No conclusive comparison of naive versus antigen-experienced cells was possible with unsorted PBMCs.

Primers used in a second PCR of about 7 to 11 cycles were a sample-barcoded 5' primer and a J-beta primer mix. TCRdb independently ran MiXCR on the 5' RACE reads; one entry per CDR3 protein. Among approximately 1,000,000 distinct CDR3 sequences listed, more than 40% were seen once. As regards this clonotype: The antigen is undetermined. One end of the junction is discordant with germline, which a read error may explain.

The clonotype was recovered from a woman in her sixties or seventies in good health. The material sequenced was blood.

The DNA for the CDR3 is TGCGCCCGCAGCCAAGAACCGGGACAGGGCCTCTACGAGCAGTACTTC. Translation gives CARSQEPGQGLYEQYF. The chain links TRBV4-1 to TRBJ2-5, with 9 bases matching TRBD1. The end of the DNA fits TRBJ2-7 better, so the J call may be wrong. The CDR3 has 16 amino acids. CDR1 is MGHRA and CDR2 is YSYEKL in the germline V gene.